The 4 T cell receptor beta chains below all came from one sample that was sequenced in a study of blood T cells in healthy people across ages. Next came a second PCR, run for about 6 to 11 cycles, which used a sample-barcoded 5' primer along with a J-beta primer mix. TCRdb recomputed calls from the 5' RACE reads with MiXCR, one row per CDR3 protein. This table has 950,000 to 1,200,000 distinct CDR3 sequences, 30% to 40% appearing once. The sample consisted of blood. The source of these receptors is a young man in good health.

This clonotype was seen a handful of times. The rearrangement uses TRBV5-1 and TRBJ2-3; 7 bases map to TRBD1. Germline V gene sequence: CDR1 SGHRS, CDR2 YFSETQ. CDR3 size: 14 residues. V lost 2 bases, J lost 5 bases, and 5 bases stayed unmatched. Here the CDR3 reads CASSLRGPRDTQYF. The CDR3 nucleotides are TGCGCCAGCAGCTTAAGGGGGCCTCGAGATACGCAGTATTTT.

The chain couples TRBV4-2 to TRBJ1-1; 7 nucleotides line up with TRBD1. Germline-derived CDR1 and CDR2 are LGHNA and YNFKEQ. The ends lost 0 bases at V and 2 bases at J; junction bases unmatched: 3. The CDR3 is 15 residues long. The CDR3 DNA reads as TGTGCCAGCAGCCAAGAAACAGGGGACAACACTGAAGCTTTCTTT. It translates to CASSQETGDNTEAFF.

The genes are TRBV5-1 and TRBJ1-1; no clear D gene. The V gene lost 7 bases and the J gene lost 0 bases, with 19 bases spanning the gap. CDR1 is SGHRS, CDR2 YFSETQ, per germline. The CDR3 runs 16 residues. CDR3 residues: CASGQARTAMNTEAFF. The CDR3 DNA follows: TGCGCCAGCGGTCAAGCTCGGACGGCTATGAACACTGAAGCTTTCTTT.

The rearrangement uses TRBV12-3 or TRBV12-4 and TRBJ1-2, with TRBD1 as a possible D gene (5 bases). This CDR3 has 14 amino acids. With 6 bases removed from V and 8 bases from J, the gap between germline ends came to 19 bases. CDR3 loop: CASRLSLGQEGYTF. The CDR3 DNA reads TGTGCCAGCAGGTTAAGTTTGGGGCAAGAGGGCTACACCTTC.